The 16 T cell receptor beta chains below come from one sample, sequenced in a study of blood T cell repertoires in COVID-19. Sequenced by immunoSEQ multiplex PCR; TCRdb stores in-frame clones only, minus some. The sample yields over 400,000 clones, approximately 83% seen once. Sequencing was performed on peripheral blood. The receptors here all came from a human donor in a cohort sampled during active COVID-19.

This clone showed up just once. This chain links TRBV7-2 with TRBJ2-5; D gene uncertain. The CDR3 is 13 residues long. V dropped 3 bases and J dropped 3 bases, with 8 bases sitting between them. The germline gives CDR1 SGHTA, CDR2 FQGNSA. The DNA of the CDR3 is TGTGCCAGCAGCTTGTCCCGAGAAGAGACCCAGTACTTC. Protein: CASSLSREETQYF. The entire variable domain, with the rest obtained from reference TRBV7-2 and TRBJ2-5, is as follows: GAGVSQSPSNKVTEKGKDVELRCDPISGHTALYWYRQSLGQGLEFLIYFQGNSAPDKSGLPSDRFSAERTGGSVSTLTIQRTQQEDSAVYLCASSLSREETQYFGPGTRLLVL.

The rearrangement links TRBV9 to TRBJ2-1, with a weak D call TRBD2 (6 bases). Per germline, CDR1 SGDLS and CDR2 YYNGEE. Trimming stripped 3 bases from V and 7 bases from J, with 11 bases between. CDR3 size: 13 residues. This CDR3 reads CASSGAGSNEQFF. DNA of the CDR3: TGTGCCAGCAGCGGGGCGGGATCAAATGAGCAGTTCTTC.

V is TRBV28 and J is TRBJ1-5; D gene uncertain. There are 14 residues in the CDR3. CDR1 is MDHEN and CDR2 is SYDVKM in the germline V gene. Between the trimmed V and J ends, which lost 5 bases and 0 bases, there was a span of 8 bases. The CDR3 nucleotides read TGTGCCAGCAGTAAAATTAATAGCAATCAGCCCCAGCATTTT. Its protein product is CASSKINSNQPQHF.

The chain employs TRBV7-6 and TRBJ2-7, with TRBD1 matching 8 bases. The CDR3 contains 15 residues. Germline V gene data show CDR1 as SGHVS and CDR2 as FNYEAQ. V trimming: 1 base; J trimming: 0 bases; junction bases outside the gene matches: 2. The CDR3 spells CASSLGTGFSYEQYF. CDR3 nucleotide sequence: TGTGCCAGCAGCTTAGGGACAGGGTTCTCCTACGAGCAGTACTTC.

This chain uses TRBV3-1 (or the pseudogene TRBV3-2) with TRBJ2-2, with 7 bases lining up with TRBD2. The CDR3 has 16 amino acids. V lost 4 bases, J lost 7 bases, and 12 bases stayed unmatched. Per the germline V gene, CDR1 is LGHDT and CDR2 is YNNKEL (reference sequence). DNA of the CDR3: TGTGCCAGCAGCCTGGGACTACCCCCCTATGGCGGGGAGCTGTTTTTT. It codes for CASSLGLPPYGGELFF.

The chain links TRBV19 to TRBJ2-7, with 8 bases aligning to TRBD1. The germline V gene has CDR1 LNHDA and CDR2 SQIVND (reference sequence). V lost 4 bases, J lost 2 bases, and 10 bases stayed unmatched. The CDR3 length is 16 residues. The CDR3 is CASSSPGQGPPYEQYF. The CDR3 nucleotides read TGTGCCAGTAGTAGCCCCGGACAGGGACCACCCTACGAGCAGTACTTC.

The rearrangement joins TRBV11-2 to TRBJ1-1; D is undetermined. The ends were cut back, 3 bases at V and 3 bases at J, with 8 bases in the middle. The germline gives CDR1 SGHAT, CDR2 FQNNGV. The CDR3 runs 13 residues. CDR3 in amino acids: CASSFSDYTEAFF. CDR3 DNA: TGTGCCAGCAGCTTTTCCGACTACACTGAAGCTTTCTTT.

This chain connects TRBV7-9 to TRBJ1-5; no firm D call. The CDR3 spans 14 residues. Germline CDR1 is SEHNR and CDR2 is FQNEAQ (reference sequence). The ends were cut back, 3 bases at V and 5 bases at J, with 11 bases in the middle. The chain's CDR3 is CASSFAGGHQPQHF. CDR3 nucleotides: TGTGCCAGCAGCTTCGCGGGAGGGCATCAGCCCCAGCATTTT.

The rearrangement links TRBV4-1 to TRBJ2-1; TRBD2 matches at 10 bases. CDR1 and CDR2 from the germline V gene are MGHRA and YSYEKL. The CDR3 has 17 residues. With V trimmed by 5 bases and J by 7 bases, 14 bases remained unmatched. Written as DNA, the CDR3 is TGCGCCAGCAGCACGGCGGGGCTAGCGGGAGTCATAAATGAGCAGTTCTTC. It specifies CASSTAGLAGVINEQFF.

The gene calls are TRBV10-3 and TRBJ1-4; D not certain. This CDR3 has 15 residues. Germline-derived CDR1 and CDR2 are ENHRY and SYGVKD. With 6 bases removed from V and 8 bases from J, the gap between germline ends came to 19 bases. The DNA for the CDR3 is TGTGCCATCAGCAACGACTTTAACCGCCGGGAAAAACTGTTTTTT. It codes for CAISNDFNRREKLFF.

Remarks on this clone: Other DNA sequences of this sample code for an identical CDR3. This chain connects TRBV18 to TRBJ1-1, with D possibly TRBD1 on 5 matching bases. This CDR3 comprises 13 residues. The germline CDR1 and CDR2 sequences are KGHSH and LQKENI. V dropped 2 bases and J dropped 2 bases, with 6 bases sitting between them. CDR3 sequence: CASSPRGNTEAFF. DNA of the CDR3: TGTGCCAGCTCACCAAGGGGAAACACTGAAGCTTTCTTT.

The V gene is TRBV11-2, the J gene TRBJ2-5, with unresolved D. Germline CDR1 and CDR2: SGHAT and FQNNGV. The CDR3 is 15 amino acids. The ends were cut back, 0 bases at V and 2 bases at J, with 10 bases in the middle. The chain's CDR3 is CASSLDGRLQETQYF. The CDR3 DNA sequence: TGTGCCAGCAGCTTAGATGGTCGACTTCAAGAGACCCAGTACTTC.

This clone was observed a single time. This chain connects TRBV7-2 to TRBJ1-1; a weak D match, TRBD1 (5 bases). Trimming removed 1 base from V and 1 base from J, with 10 bases in between. CDR1 is SGHTA, CDR2 FQGNSA, per germline. The CDR3 length is 15 residues. The CDR3 DNA reads TGTGCCAGCAGCTTAGTAACAGGCCGGAACACTGAAGCTTTCTTT. As protein: CASSLVTGRNTEAFF.

The rearrangement links TRBV18 to TRBJ2-1; D perhaps matches TRBD2 (5 bases). Germline assignment: CDR1 KGHSH and CDR2 LQKENI. The CDR3 is 14 amino acids. The V and J ends lost 2 bases and 8 bases respectively, with 13 bases between them. Written as DNA, the CDR3 is TGTGCCAGCTCACCATTACCTAGCTTAGATGAGCAGTTCTTC. Translation: CASSPLPSLDEQFF.

The J gene is TRBJ2-7, the V gene TRBV12-3 or TRBV12-4; D unresolved. The CDR3 is made up of 13 amino acids. V lost 2 bases and J 3 bases, leaving 8 bases between the germline ends. The CDR3 coding sequence is TGTGCCAGCAGTTTAAGCCAGGTCTACGAGCAGTACTTC. Residues: CASSLSQVYEQYF.

In this sample, this clone turned up once. The rearrangement joins TRBV7-9 to TRBJ2-2, with 10 bases aligning to TRBD2. V lost 6 bases, J lost 4 bases, and 8 bases stayed unmatched. The CDR3 sequence is 16 residues long. Per germline, CDR1 SEHNR and CDR2 FQNEAQ (reference sequence). The CDR3 region is CASSQKLAGPTGELFF. As DNA, the CDR3 is TGTGCCAGCAGTCAAAAACTAGCGGGACCCACCGGGGAGCTGTTTTTT.